These 25 T cell receptor beta chains were all obtained from the same sample, sequenced in a study of blood T cell repertoires in COVID-19. Here immunoSEQ multiplex PCR was the method, and the copy in TCRdb shows in-frame clones only, minus some. The sample includes about 140,000 clones, approximately 88% of them seen just once. Material for sequencing was peripheral blood. These receptors all come from a human donor in a cohort sampled during active COVID-19.

The chain carries TRBV30 and TRBJ1-1; possibly TRBD1 for D (5 bases). The germline V and J ends were trimmed by 5 bases and 0 bases, with 13 bases remaining between them. The V gene's germline CDR1 is GTSNPN and CDR2 SVGIG (reference sequence). The CDR3 length is 14 residues. The CDR3 is CAWGRDLMNTEAFF. Here the CDR3 DNA reads TGTGCCTGGGGCAGGGATCTCATGAACACTGAAGCTTTCTTT.

The rearrangement joins TRBV6-5 to TRBJ1-5, with 7 bases that match TRBD1. With 5 bases clipped from V and 1 base from J, the junction kept 5 bases outside the gene matches. The CDR3 has 15 amino acids. The V gene's germline CDR1 is MNHEY and CDR2 SVGAGI. The CDR3 protein is CASSPSGQSNQPQHF. As DNA, the CDR3 is TGTGCCAGCAGTCCCTCGGGACAGAGCAATCAGCCCCAGCATTTT.

This chain uses TRBV2 with TRBJ2-2, with TRBD1 matching over 8 bases. The CDR3 spans 17 residues. Germline V lookup: CDR1 SNHLY, CDR2 FYNNEI. Trimming at V came to 6 bases and at J to 5 bases, leaving 14 bases not matched to a gene. The CDR3 sequence is CASRAAPGTGSTGELFF. The CDR3 DNA reads as TGTGCCAGCAGAGCCGCGCCCGGGACAGGAAGTACCGGGGAGCTGTTTTTT.

This chain connects TRBV3-1 (or the pseudogene TRBV3-2) to TRBJ2-4; 9 bases map to TRBD1. After removal of 0 bases from V and 3 bases from J, the junction contained 3 bases not matched to a gene. This CDR3 is built from 16 residues. Germline lookup yields CDR1 LGHDT and CDR2 YNNKEL (reference sequence). The CDR3 spells CASSQDGTGIKNIQYF. The CDR3 bases are TGTGCCAGCAGCCAAGACGGGACAGGGATCAAAAACATTCAGTACTTC.

The chain uses TRBV7-2 and TRBJ2-2; 9 bases match TRBD2. The CDR3 is 16 residues long. The V gene's germline CDR1 is SGHTA and CDR2 FQGNSA. The junction had 2 bases not matched to a gene; V was cut back by 2 bases and J by 1 base. The CDR3 protein is CASSLSGGKNTGELFF. The CDR3 DNA reads TGTGCCAGCAGCTTAAGCGGGGGGAAGAACACCGGGGAGCTGTTTTTT.

The chain combines TRBV28 with TRBJ1-6; 8 bases map to TRBD1. The CDR3 has 15 residues. V shed 5 bases, J shed 7 bases, and the junction held 7 bases outside the gene matches. Germline CDR1 and CDR2: MDHEN and SYDVKM. CDR3: CASSLGQGGNSPLHF. The CDR3, as DNA: TGTGCCAGCAGTCTCGGACAGGGCGGCAATTCACCCCTCCACTTT.

The V call is TRBV28, the J call TRBJ2-3, with TRBD1 matching 9 bases. V lost 7 bases to trimming and J lost 4 bases; unmatched junction nucleotides: 9. CDR3 length: 15 residues. The V gene's germline CDR1 is MDHEN and CDR2 SYDVKM. The CDR3 region has the DNA TGTGCCAGCAAGCGGGACAGGGAGACATCAGATACGCAGTATTTT. The encoded protein is CASKRDRETSDTQYF.

The gene calls are TRBV27 and TRBJ2-4; TRBD2 matches 9 bases. The J segment lost 15 bases and the V segment lost 0 bases, leaving 9 bases of the junction unmatched. Germline assignment: CDR1 MNHEY and CDR2 SMNVEV (reference sequence). There are 14 residues in the CDR3. The CDR3 is CASSLSGGGGPSYF. Written as DNA, the CDR3 is TGTGCCAGCAGTTTATCTGGCGGGGGGGGGCCCTCGTACTTC.

V gene TRBV5-1 combines with J gene TRBJ2-7; 8 nucleotides align to TRBD1. The CDR3 loop spans 14 amino acids. Germline CDR1 reads SGHRS; CDR2 reads YFSETQ. Trimming cost V 4 bases and J 5 bases; bases outside gene matches: 8. The CDR3 DNA is TGCGCCAGCAGCACCCGACAGGGGCTGAACGAGCAGTACTTC. Translating it yields CASSTRQGLNEQYF.

In the case of this clone: An end of the junction differs from the germline gene, which may be a read error. This chain links TRBV29-1 with TRBJ2-1; 10 nucleotides align to TRBD1. The germline V gene encodes CDR1 SQVTM and CDR2 ANQGSEA. The CDR3 runs to 15 residues. CDR3 DNA: TGCAGCGTCGAAGTCGGACAGGGGGGCTACAATGAGCAGTTCTTC. As protein: CSVEVGQGGYNEQFF.

V is TRBV13 and J is TRBJ1-6; 8 nucleotides match TRBD1. Germline values: CDR1 PRHDT, CDR2 FYEKMQ (reference sequence). J was trimmed by 10 bases and V by 1 base; bases with no gene match: 6. The CDR3 is 15 residues long. CDR3 sequence reads: CASSLETGEGSPLHF. CDR3 coding DNA: TGTGCCAGCAGCTTAGAGACAGGGGAAGGATCACCCCTCCACTTT.

The rearrangement links TRBV28 to TRBJ2-7, with 10 bases fitting TRBD1. From germline, CDR1 is MDHEN and CDR2 SYDVKM. V trimming: 4 bases; J trimming: 3 bases; junction bases outside the gene matches: 9. The CDR3 has 16 residues. The CDR3 here is CASSSDRDRGNYEQYF. The CDR3 DNA is TGTGCCAGCAGTTCTGACCGGGACAGGGGTAACTACGAGCAGTACTTC.

The DNA of the CDR3 is TGCGCCAGCAGCCCAACCAGGGGGTCCTACGAGCAGTACTTC. Amino acid sequence: CASSPTRGSYEQYF. V is TRBV5-1 and J is TRBJ2-7; 7 positions match TRBD1. The V gene's germline CDR1 is SGHRS and CDR2 YFSETQ. The CDR3 is 14 amino acids. V lost 4 bases to trimming and J lost 1 base; unmatched junction nucleotides: 5.

Regarding this clone: The same CDR3 also results from other DNA sequences found in this sample. The CDR3 spells CASSSRDSYEQYF. In DNA form, the CDR3 reads TGTGCCAGCAGCTCCAGGGACTCCTACGAGCAGTACTTC. The rearrangement uses TRBV11-3 and TRBJ2-7; D is possibly TRBD1 (5 bases). This CDR3 contains 13 residues. Germline assignment: CDR1 SGHNT and CDR2 YENEEA. V was trimmed by 4 bases and J by 0 bases, leaving 7 bases between them.

With respect to this clone: One end of the junction varies from germline; a read error may be responsible. This chain links TRBV29-1 with TRBJ2-7; D uncertain. CDR1 and CDR2 (germline): SQVTM, ANQGSEA. The CDR3 is 14 residues long. The CDR3 region is CSVEDRVTPYGQYF. In DNA form, the CDR3 reads TGCAGCGTTGAAGATCGGGTGACCCCCTACGGGCAGTACTTC.

The sample holds a few counts of this clone. The CDR3 sequence: CASAFDRIWDTGELFF. The CDR3 DNA sequence: TGTGCCAGTGCGTTCGACAGGATATGGGACACCGGGGAGCTGTTTTTT. The gene calls are TRBV19 and TRBJ2-2, with a weak D call TRBD1 (6 bases). V lost 8 bases and J 3 bases, leaving 19 bases between the germline ends. Germline CDR1 and CDR2: LNHDA and SQIVND (reference sequence). The CDR3 is 16 residues long.

This clone was picked up a small number of times. CDR3 sequence reads: CASSRGGSYEQYF. The CDR3 DNA reads TGTGCCAGCTCACGCGGGGGGTCCTACGAGCAGTACTTC. This chain uses TRBV18 with TRBJ2-7; TRBD2 agrees at 8 bases. Trimming at V came to 4 bases and at J to 1 base, leaving 0 bases not matched to a gene. This CDR3 is 13 amino acids long. Germline CDR1 reads KGHSH; CDR2 reads LQKENI.

This clone came up once. The V gene is TRBV18, the J gene TRBJ2-3; 10 nucleotides line up with TRBD1. This CDR3 spans 17 amino acids. Germline CDR1 is KGHSH and CDR2 is LQKENI. V trimming: 6 bases; J trimming: 7 bases; junction bases outside the gene matches: 16. CDR3: CASSLGQGHRGLYTQYF. The DNA for the CDR3 is TGTGCCAGCTCCCTGGGACAGGGGCACCGGGGATTGTATACGCAGTATTTT.

This chain uses TRBV2 with TRBJ2-3; the match to TRBD2 covers 9 bases. Germline values: CDR1 SNHLY, CDR2 FYNNEI. The CDR3 spans 19 residues. Unmatched junction bases numbered 17, after V lost 4 bases and J lost 3 bases. Here the CDR3 reads CASSVGGGAIDGGTDTQYF. The CDR3, as DNA: TGTGCCAGCAGTGTTGGCGGGGGGGCGATTGATGGTGGGACAGATACGCAGTATTTT.

The CDR3 here is CAWGRDRPYGYTF. In DNA form, the CDR3 reads TGTGCCTGGGGCCGGGACAGGCCCTATGGCTACACCTTC. V gene TRBV30 combines with J gene TRBJ1-2; 8 nucleotides match TRBD1. The CDR3 is made up of 13 amino acids. V lost 5 bases, J lost 4 bases, and 6 bases stayed unmatched. The germline CDR1 and CDR2 sequences are GTSNPN and SVGIG (reference sequence).

The V gene is TRBV15, the J gene TRBJ1-1; D uncertain. There are 15 residues in the CDR3. The V end was cut by 1 base, the J end by 0 bases, with 9 bases between. CDR1 and CDR2 (germline): LNHNV, YYDKDF (reference sequence). The CDR3 region is CATSRGQILNTEAFF. For the CDR3, the DNA is TGTGCCACCAGCAGAGGTCAGATTCTGAACACTGAAGCTTTCTTT.

The chain links TRBV7-6 to TRBJ2-3, with a weak D call TRBD1 (6 bases). This CDR3 region has 18 residues. The V gene lost 1 base and the J gene lost 4 bases, with 21 bases spanning the gap. CDR1 and CDR2 from the germline V gene are SGHVS and FNYEAQ. The CDR3 protein is CASSLVPPGRGLADTQYF. The CDR3 DNA sequence: TGTGCCAGCAGCTTAGTCCCCCCGGGCAGGGGTTTGGCAGATACGCAGTATTTT.

Notes on this clone: Other nucleotide sequences from this sample produce the same CDR3. CDR3 residues: CASSETRETQYF. As DNA, the CDR3 is TGTGCCAGCAGTGAGACACGAGAGACCCAGTACTTC. V is TRBV6-1 and J is TRBJ2-5; unclear D gene. CDR1 MNHNS and CDR2 SASEGT come from the germline V gene. The V and J ends lost 3 bases and 4 bases respectively, with 6 bases between them. The CDR3 has 12 amino acids.

The genes are TRBV11-3 and TRBJ2-5; 7 bases agree with TRBD2. The trim removed 8 bases at V and 5 bases at J, leaving 23 bases unmatched. Per germline, CDR1 SGHNT and CDR2 YENEEA. The CDR3 has 18 amino acids. CDR3 in amino acids: CASSHFPIAGRRGETQYF. The CDR3 region has the DNA TGTGCCAGCTCACACTTCCCCATAGCGGGCAGGCGGGGGGAGACCCAGTACTTC.

V is TRBV4-3 and J is TRBJ1-6, with 8 positions matching TRBD1. Unmatched junction bases numbered 6, after V lost 2 bases and J lost 9 bases. CDR3 length: 15 amino acids. Germline V gene data show CDR1 as LGHNA and CDR2 as YSLEER. The CDR3: CASSQQTGVASPLHF. The DNA for the CDR3 is TGCGCCAGCAGCCAACAGACAGGGGTCGCTTCACCCCTCCACTTT.